One TCR beta chain is described in this entry. The data originate from a study of blood T cell repertoires in COVID-19. In germline, CDR1 is SGHNT, CDR2 YYREEE (reference sequence). Trimming left V 6 bases short and J 1 base short, with 13 bases between. The CDR3 sequence is 15 residues long. Sequencing was performed with immunoSEQ multiplex PCR; in TCRdb, only in-frame clones are kept and a portion is missing. The table records around 57,000 clones, about nine tenths of them present only once. The rearrangement links TRBV5-4 to TRBJ2-2, with D possibly being TRBD2 (5 bases). The TCR comes from a man aged 45-65 years with active COVID-19. The sample comprised peripheral blood. The CDR3 DNA sequence: TGTGCCAGCACCCTGGGTGGAGGGAACACCGGGGAGCTGTTTTTT. Translation gives CASTLGGGNTGELFF.